This T cell receptor beta chain stems from a study of blood T cell repertoires in COVID-19. Looking at the study overall: COVID-19 samples collected from the United States, Italy and Spain covered acute and convalescent phases.

Original methodology: Quantification of nucleated cells was approximated via reference gene primer amplification. Profiled with immunoSEQ multiplex PCR; TCRdb holds only in-frame clones, not every one. V and J calls and clone size follow that table, whereas D and trimming were derived from the DNA. The table includes around 200,000 clones, approximately 87% detected once. Germline V lookup: CDR1 SQVTM, CDR2 ANQGSEA. CDR3 length: 12 amino acids. Losses at the gene ends were 7 bases for V and 1 base for J; bases not matched to a gene: 1. Seattle patients were enrolled while actively infected and followed longitudinally.

The V gene is TRBV29-1, the J gene TRBJ2-7, with 10 bases that match TRBD1. The clonotype originates from a woman aged 60-75 years with COVID-19, enrolled during active disease. The sample consisted of peripheral blood. The CDR3 loop reads CSGGQGSYEQYF. In nucleotides, the CDR3 is TGCAGCGGGGGACAGGGGTCCTACGAGCAGTACTTC.